One sample yielded the 18 T cell receptor beta chains listed below, sequenced in a study of blood T cell repertoires in COVID-19. The data were produced by immunoSEQ multiplex PCR, yet TCRdb's version contains in-frame clones alone and is incomplete. In the table there are 200,000 to 250,000 clones, approximately 83% of which are singletons. What was sequenced was peripheral blood. The receptors come from a woman under 40 with COVID-19, enrolled during active disease.

The CDR3 DNA reads as TGTGCCAGTAGTAGACAGGATTCGGGCGGCTACACCTTC. Its protein product is CASSRQDSGGYTF. The genes are TRBV19 and TRBJ1-2, with a tentative D call TRBD1 (6 bases). CDR1 and CDR2 (germline): LNHDA, SQIVND (reference sequence). Trimming removed 4 bases from V and 8 bases from J, with 14 bases in between. The CDR3 is 13 residues long.

The V and J genes are TRBV7-2 and TRBJ2-4, with D perhaps matching TRBD2 (6 bases). The germline CDR1 and CDR2 sequences are SGHTA and FQGNSA. The CDR3 spans 17 residues. Trimming removed 5 bases from V and 2 bases from J, with 19 bases in between. CDR3 sequence (DNA): TGTGCCAGCAGCCCCACCGGGACTTCCTTATCCAAAAACATTCAGTACTTC. Its translation is CASSPTGTSLSKNIQYF.

The rearrangement links TRBV6-6 to TRBJ2-1, with 12 bases lining up with TRBD2. The CDR3 runs 16 residues. Losses at the gene ends were 4 bases for V and 2 bases for J; bases not matched to a gene: 3. CDR1 and CDR2 from the germline V gene are MNHNY and SVGAGI (reference sequence). DNA for the CDR3: TGTGCCAGCAGTTCCCCTAGCGGGAGGGCCTACAATGAGCAGTTCTTC. It translates to CASSSPSGRAYNEQFF.

The chain couples TRBV5-1 to TRBJ2-1; TRBD2 aligns across 12 bases. The V and J ends lost 2 bases and 5 bases, in that order; junction bases with no gene match: 2. The CDR3 sequence is 15 residues long. Germline-derived CDR1 and CDR2 are SGHRS and YFSETQ. The CDR3 bases are TGCGCCAGCAGCTTCTGGACTAGCGGGGACAATGAGCAGTTCTTC. Its translation is CASSFWTSGDNEQFF.

The rearrangement uses TRBV19 and TRBJ2-5, with TRBD1 matching 8 bases. The CDR3 is 14 amino acids. The V gene's germline CDR1 is LNHDA and CDR2 SQIVND (reference sequence). V lost 2 bases and J lost 3; bases outside the gene matches: 2. This CDR3 reads CASSISTGEETQYF. DNA of the CDR3: TGTGCCAGTAGTATATCGACAGGGGAAGAGACCCAGTACTTC.

The V and J genes are TRBV27 and TRBJ1-1, with 8 nucleotides matching TRBD1. V lost 3 bases, J lost 3 bases, and 6 bases stayed unmatched. Germline V gene sequence: CDR1 MNHEY, CDR2 SMNVEV (reference sequence). The CDR3 runs 15 residues. The CDR3 here is CASSLGTGAYTEAFF. The CDR3, as DNA: TGTGCCAGCAGTTTGGGGACAGGTGCCTACACTGAAGCTTTCTTT.

The CDR3 region is CASSLITAQETQYF. The CDR3, as DNA: TGTGCCAGCAGCTTGATAACAGCACAAGAGACCCAGTACTTC. The chain joins TRBV5-6 to TRBJ2-5, with D unresolved. Germline CDR1 reads SGHDT; CDR2 reads YYEEEE. Trimming took off 1 base at V and 2 bases at J, with 9 bases between the two ends. CDR3 size: 14 residues. The full variable domain, its missing parts supplied by reference TRBV5-6 and TRBJ2-5, is DAGVTQSPTHLIKTRGQQVTLRCSPKSGHDTVSWYQQALGQGPQFIFQYYEEEERQRGNFPDRFSGHQFPNYSSELNVNALLLGDSALYLCASSLITAQETQYFGPGTRLLVL.

The gene calls are TRBV6-6 and TRBJ2-1; no definite D call. Germline V lookup: CDR1 MNHNY, CDR2 SVGAGI (reference sequence). The CDR3 is made up of 13 amino acids. The V gene lost 10 bases and the J gene lost 7 bases, with 17 bases spanning the gap. CDR3 in amino acids: CATHSGATNEQFF. The DNA for the CDR3 is TGTGCCACCCACTCCGGTGCCACGAATGAGCAGTTCTTC.

The chain is built from TRBV4-3 and TRBJ2-3; TRBD2 matches at 7 bases. This CDR3 is 16 amino acids long. The V gene's germline CDR1 is LGHNA and CDR2 YSLEER. V trimming: 4 bases; J trimming: 0 bases; junction bases outside the gene matches: 7. For the CDR3, the DNA is TGCGCCAGCAGCCTCAGGTTGGGAGGGAGCACAGATACGCAGTATTTT. Translating gives CASSLRLGGSTDTQYF.

The chain is built from TRBV5-4 and TRBJ2-3, with TRBD2 matching 7 bases. Germline CDR1 and CDR2: SGHNT and YYREEE (reference sequence). J gave up 4 bases and V 3 bases, and 5 bases lay outside the gene matches. The CDR3 is made up of 14 amino acids. This chain's CDR3 is CASSSRLAPDTQYF. DNA for the CDR3: TGTGCCAGCAGCTCCCGACTAGCCCCAGATACGCAGTATTTT.

In nucleotides, the CDR3 is TGTGCCAGTAGTATAGGAGAGGGCGAGCAGTACTTC. Translation: CASSIGEGEQYF. This rearrangement joins TRBV19 to TRBJ2-7; the D gene is possibly TRBD2 (5 bases). Deletions cut 1 base from V and 6 bases from J, with 7 bases between. Germline CDR1 and CDR2: LNHDA and SQIVND (reference sequence). CDR3 length: 12 amino acids.

This clone was detected only once. Within the sample, other DNA sequences also encode this same CDR3. The chain couples TRBV19 to TRBJ1-1; D may be TRBD1 (6 bases). This CDR3 contains 14 residues. Trimming took 3 bases from V and 2 from J, leaving 10 bases between them. CDR1 is LNHDA and CDR2 is SQIVND in the germline V gene (reference sequence). As DNA, the CDR3 is TGTGCCAGTAGTATCAGGGGACAAAACACTGAAGCTTTCTTT. Protein product: CASSIRGQNTEAFF. Full variable domain (remainder filled in from reference TRBV19 and TRBJ1-1): DGGITQSPKYLFRKEGQNVTLSCEQNLNHDAMYWYRQDPGQGLRLIYYSQIVNDFQKGDIAEGYSVSREKKESFPLTVTSAQKNPTAFYLCASSIRGQNTEAFFGQGTRLTVV.

The chain couples TRBV30 to TRBJ2-7; TRBD1 aligns across 8 bases. Germline CDR1 and CDR2: GTSNPN and SVGIG (reference sequence). V lost 3 bases, J lost 3 bases, and 7 bases stayed unmatched. The CDR3 covers 14 residues. The CDR3 sequence is CAWSLTGVLYEQYF. DNA of the CDR3: TGTGCCTGGAGCTTGACAGGGGTTCTCTACGAGCAGTACTTC.

The rearrangement uses TRBV25-1 and TRBJ2-7, with D maybe TRBD2 (7 bases). The germline V gene has CDR1 MGHDK and CDR2 SYGVNS. With 1 base removed from V and 3 bases from J, the gap between germline ends came to 10 bases. This CDR3 comprises 14 residues. The CDR3 bases are TGTGCCAGCAGTGAATGGGGGGGGCTCTACGAGCAGTACTTC. Amino acid sequence: CASSEWGGLYEQYF.

At least ten counts were recorded for this clone. This chain links TRBV20-1 with TRBJ2-2, with D maybe TRBD1 (6 bases). V lost 7 bases, J lost 10 bases, and 13 bases lay in between. There are 11 residues in the CDR3. Germline V lookup: CDR1 DFQATT, CDR2 SNEGSKA (reference sequence). Here the CDR3 DNA reads TGCAGTGGGGGCAGGGGCGAGGAGCTGTTTTTT. Amino acid sequence: CSGGRGEELFF.

As to this clone: Additional DNA sequences in this sample encode the identical CDR3. The V and J genes are TRBV5-4 and TRBJ2-1; 8 positions agree with TRBD1. Germline CDR1 reads SGHNT; CDR2 reads YYREEE (reference sequence). The CDR3 covers 15 residues. The J segment lost 0 bases and the V segment lost 4 bases, leaving 3 bases of the junction unmatched. CDR3 sequence: CASSETGDSYNEQFF. CDR3 sequence (DNA): TGTGCCAGCAGCGAGACAGGGGACTCCTACAATGAGCAGTTCTTC.

The J gene is TRBJ1-6, the V gene TRBV28, with a weak D call TRBD1 (6 bases). Per the germline V gene, CDR1 is MDHEN and CDR2 is SYDVKM. The CDR3 length is 16 residues. The germline V and J ends were trimmed by 10 bases and 8 bases, with 24 bases remaining between them. Written as DNA, the CDR3 is TGTGCCATCCCCGGGGGGGCGATACCCGGGGATTCACCCCTCCACTTT. This sequence encodes CAIPGGAIPGDSPLHF.

In this sample, this clone turned up a few times. V gene TRBV15 combines with J gene TRBJ2-1; 11 bases map to TRBD2. Germline CDR1 is LNHNV and CDR2 is YYDKDF (reference sequence). The CDR3 runs 15 residues. The trim removed 1 base at V and 8 bases at J, leaving 4 bases unmatched. The CDR3 spells CATSRGLAGSYEQFF. The CDR3, as DNA: TGTGCCACCAGCAGAGGACTAGCGGGGAGCTATGAGCAGTTCTTC.